Listed below are T cell receptor beta chains from one sample, sequenced in a study of regulatory T cells in long-lasting Graves disease. TCRdb independently ran MiXCR on the multiplex PCR reads; one entry per CDR3 protein. The table lists 360,000 or so distinct CDR3 sequences, around 15% of them singletons. Another study also made use of these data, one on T cells in Graves' hyperthyroidism and ophthalmopathy.

The sample was peripheral blood mononuclear cells (PBMCs), taken at new diagnosis, from a patient treated with antithyroid drugs. These receptors were obtained from a woman younger than 30 with Graves disease. Each CDR3 is given with its conserved first and last residue. The D gene is left open where the match is weak. Rows may omit the clone size; those that give it use once, few, many or a size class.

D gene: .; J gene: TRBJ2-6; clone size: many; V gene: TRBV30; CDR3 DNA: TGTGCCTGGACAGGGGAGGCTGGGGCCAACGTCCTGACTTTC; CDR3 protein: CAWTGEAGANVLTF
D gene: TRBD1; J gene: TRBJ2-3; clone size: many; V gene: TRBV15; CDR3 DNA: TGTGCCACCAGCGAACAGGGGCGACACGTCACAGATACGCAGTATTTT; CDR3 protein: CATSEQGRHVTDTQYF
D gene: .; J gene: TRBJ1-2; clone size: .; V gene: TRBV30; CDR3 DNA: TGTGCCTGGAGCGAGGGAGTTGGCTATGGCTACACCTTC; CDR3 protein: CAWSEGVGYGYTF
D gene: .; J gene: TRBJ1-1; clone size: few; V gene: TRBV9; CDR3 DNA: TGTGCCAGCAGCGTAAACCCTAACTGGTGCGGCACTGAAGCTTTCTTT; CDR3 protein: CASSVNPNWCGTEAFF
D gene: TRBD2; J gene: TRBJ2-1; clone size: many; V gene: TRBV5-1; CDR3 DNA: TGCGCCAGCAGCTCTCAGGGAGGGGATGAGCAGTTCTTC; CDR3 protein: CASSSQGGDEQFF
D gene: .; J gene: TRBJ1-2; clone size: few; V gene: TRBV24-1; CDR3 DNA: TGTGCCACCAGGGACGGATACTATGGCTACACCTTC; CDR3 protein: CATRDGYYGYTF
D gene: TRBD2; J gene: TRBJ2-5; clone size: .; V gene: TRBV19; CDR3 DNA: TGTGCCAGTAGTCCACAGACGGGAGGGGGACAAGAGACCCAGTACTTC; CDR3 protein: CASSPQTGGGQETQYF
D gene: .; J gene: TRBJ2-2; clone size: many; V gene: TRBV30; CDR3 DNA: TGTGCCTGGAGTACACCCCAGGGGAACACCGGGGAGCTGTTTTTT; CDR3 protein: CAWSTPQGNTGELFF
D gene: .; J gene: TRBJ2-5; clone size: many; V gene: TRBV28; CDR3 DNA: TGTGCCAGCAGTTTACGGCTAGCGAGGCAGACCCAGTACTTC; CDR3 protein: CASSLRLARQTQYF
D gene: .; J gene: TRBJ2-3; clone size: .; V gene: TRBV27; CDR3 DNA: TGTGCCAGCAGTCAGTCGGGACTCCTCACAGATACGCAGTATTTT; CDR3 protein: CASSQSGLLTDTQYF
D gene: .; J gene: TRBJ2-2; clone size: many; V gene: TRBV3-1; CDR3 DNA: TGTGCCAGCAGCCAAGACCCACAGGGAGACGGGGAGCTGTTTTTT; CDR3 protein: CASSQDPQGDGELFF
D gene: TRBD1; J gene: TRBJ2-1; clone size: .; V gene: TRBV9; CDR3 DNA: TGTGCCAGCAGTGATGGACAGGGGCCCTACAATGAGCAGTTCTTC; CDR3 protein: CASSDGQGPYNEQFF
D gene: .; J gene: TRBJ2-3; clone size: many; V gene: TRBV20-1; CDR3 DNA: TGCAGTGCTTCACTTTTGACCGCGGTTCCAGATACGCAGTATTTT; CDR3 protein: CSASLLTAVPDTQYF
D gene: .; J gene: TRBJ2-7; clone size: .; V gene: TRBV5-1; CDR3 DNA: TGCGCCAGCAGCTTGGTTGCGGAGGACTACGAGCAGTACTTC; CDR3 protein: CASSLVAEDYEQYF
D gene: .; J gene: TRBJ2-7; clone size: many; V gene: TRBV20-1; CDR3 DNA: TGCAGTGCTAGGGGCCCGAACACCTACGAGCAGTACTTC; CDR3 protein: CSARGPNTYEQYF
D gene: TRBD2; J gene: TRBJ2-1; clone size: few; V gene: TRBV2; CDR3 DNA: TGTGCCGGACAGCGGGAGGCGTACAATGAGCAGTTCTTC; CDR3 protein: CAGQREAYNEQFF
D gene: TRBD2; J gene: TRBJ2-3; clone size: few; V gene: TRBV19; CDR3 DNA: TGTGCCAGTACCTTACGGGGGGAGACAGATACGCAGTATTTT; CDR3 protein: CASTLRGETDTQYF
D gene: TRBD2; J gene: TRBJ2-5; clone size: many; V gene: TRBV3-1; CDR3 DNA: TGTGCCAGCAGCCAATACATATGGGGACTAGCGGGAGGGAGCGAGACCCAGTACTTC; CDR3 protein: CASSQYIWGLAGGSETQYF
D gene: .; J gene: TRBJ1-5; clone size: .; V gene: TRBV3-1; CDR3 DNA: TGTGCCAGCAGCCAAGGAAGAGGATCAGGCAAGCCCCAGCATTTT; CDR3 protein: CASSQGRGSGKPQHF
D gene: .; J gene: TRBJ1-1; clone size: many; V gene: TRBV30; CDR3 DNA: TGTGCCTGGAGTGTGGGGGGGCCCACTGAAGCTTTCTTT; CDR3 protein: CAWSVGGPTEAFF
D gene: TRBD2; J gene: TRBJ2-3; clone size: many; V gene: TRBV10-3; CDR3 DNA: TGTGCCATCAGTGAGCGTAGCGGGGGGGCCACAGATACGCAGTATTTT; CDR3 protein: CAISERSGGATDTQYF
D gene: .; J gene: TRBJ1-1; clone size: once; V gene: TRBV6-1; CDR3 DNA: TGTGCCAGCAGCTCCACACAGGGAGATACTGAAGCTTTCTTT; CDR3 protein: CASSSTQGDTEAFF
D gene: .; J gene: TRBJ1-5; clone size: few; V gene: TRBV20-1; CDR3 DNA: TGCAGTGCTAGATTAGGGGTTGGACAGCCCCAGCATTTT; CDR3 protein: CSARLGVGQPQHF
D gene: .; J gene: TRBJ1-1; clone size: many; V gene: TRBV7-8; CDR3 DNA: TGTGCCAGCAGCTCCGGGGGAGAAGCTTTCTTT; CDR3 protein: CASSSGGEAFF
D gene: TRBD1; J gene: TRBJ2-7; clone size: few; V gene: TRBV4-1; CDR3 DNA: TGCGCCAGCAGCCAAACGGGACAGGGAATCAACGAGCAGTACTTC; CDR3 protein: CASSQTGQGINEQYF
D gene: .; J gene: TRBJ2-7; clone size: many; V gene: TRBV3-1; CDR3 DNA: TGTGCCAGCAGCGATCACGGAGAGCAGTACTTC; CDR3 protein: CASSDHGEQYF
D gene: .; J gene: TRBJ1-6; clone size: many; V gene: TRBV28; CDR3 DNA: TGTGCCAGCAGTTTGCTTCGACACGGCGATCTCCACTTT; CDR3 protein: CASSLLRHGDLHF
D gene: TRBD1; J gene: TRBJ2-2; clone size: .; V gene: TRBV19; CDR3 DNA: TGTGCCACCTGGGACAGGGCAGCCGGGGAGCTGTTTTTT; CDR3 protein: CATWDRAAGELFF
D gene: .; J gene: TRBJ2-5; clone size: many; V gene: TRBV11-2; CDR3 DNA: TGTGCCAGCAGCTTTGGACAGTCCCAAGAGACCCAGTACTTC; CDR3 protein: CASSFGQSQETQYF
D gene: .; J gene: TRBJ2-1; clone size: many; V gene: TRBV11-2; CDR3 DNA: TGTGCCAGCAGCTTAGATTTCCTAGCCAGCTACAATGAGCAGTTCTTC; CDR3 protein: CASSLDFLASYNEQFF
D gene: .; J gene: TRBJ2-2; clone size: many; V gene: TRBV24-1; CDR3 DNA: TGTGCCACCAGTGAAGACAGTTACACCGGGGAGCTGTTTTTT; CDR3 protein: CATSEDSYTGELFF
D gene: .; J gene: TRBJ2-2; clone size: many; V gene: TRBV3-1; CDR3 DNA: TGTGCCAGCAGCCGGGATCGAACCGGGGAGCTGTTTTTT; CDR3 protein: CASSRDRTGELFF
D gene: .; J gene: TRBJ2-3; clone size: few; V gene: TRBV10-3; CDR3 DNA: TGTGCCAGCCAGCGTCTTGGCACAGATACGCAGTATTTT; CDR3 protein: CASQRLGTDTQYF
D gene: .; J gene: TRBJ2-3; clone size: few; V gene: TRBV29-1; CDR3 DNA: TGCAGCGTTGCCCTGACTATACTCACAGATACGCAGTATTTT; CDR3 protein: CSVALTILTDTQYF
D gene: TRBD2; J gene: TRBJ2-1; clone size: .; V gene: TRBV29-1; CDR3 DNA: TGCAGCGTTGAAAGTCTAGCGGGGGGGTACAATGAGCAGTTCTTC; CDR3 protein: CSVESLAGGYNEQFF
D gene: TRBD2; J gene: TRBJ2-1; clone size: few; V gene: TRBV9; CDR3 DNA: TGTGCCAGCAGCGTAGAAGGGACTAGCGCTTCCTACAATGAGCAGTTCTTC; CDR3 protein: CASSVEGTSASYNEQFF
D gene: .; J gene: TRBJ2-5; clone size: .; V gene: TRBV30; CDR3 DNA: TGTGCCTGGATGGTGGGAGGAGAGACCCAGTACTTC; CDR3 protein: CAWMVGGETQYF
D gene: .; J gene: TRBJ2-1; clone size: few; V gene: TRBV20-1; CDR3 DNA: TGCAGTGCCCTAATGGCCCCTTGGGGGCGGGAGAGTTACAATGAGCAGTTCTTC; CDR3 protein: CSALMAPWGRESYNEQFF
D gene: TRBD2; J gene: TRBJ2-5; clone size: many; V gene: TRBV30; CDR3 DNA: TGTGCCTGGAGCGGGGGGGCCCAGGAGACCCAGTACTTC; CDR3 protein: CAWSGGAQETQYF
D gene: TRBD2; J gene: TRBJ2-3; clone size: many; V gene: TRBV5-1; CDR3 DNA: TGCGCCAGCAGCCCCCTGGCGGGAGGGCCTGGGGATACGCAGTATTTT; CDR3 protein: CASSPLAGGPGDTQYF
D gene: .; J gene: TRBJ2-2; clone size: few; V gene: TRBV29-1; CDR3 DNA: TGCAGCGTTGAAACGAACACCGGGGAGCTGTTTTTT; CDR3 protein: CSVETNTGELFF
D gene: TRBD1; J gene: TRBJ2-5; clone size: .; V gene: TRBV13; CDR3 DNA: TGTGCCAGCAGACGGAGGACAGGTCAAGAGACCCAGTACTTC; CDR3 protein: CASRRRTGQETQYF
D gene: .; J gene: TRBJ1-1; clone size: many; V gene: TRBV12-5; CDR3 DNA: TGTGCTAGTGGTCATGGGAAGGGGGAGAACACTGAAGCTTTCTTT; CDR3 protein: CASGHGKGENTEAFF
D gene: .; J gene: TRBJ2-7; clone size: many; V gene: TRBV9; CDR3 DNA: TGTGCCAGCAGCGTAGGTCCAGGGGAAGGCTACGAGCAGTACTTC; CDR3 protein: CASSVGPGEGYEQYF
D gene: .; J gene: TRBJ2-2; clone size: many; V gene: TRBV27; CDR3 DNA: TGTGCCAGCAGTTTTGGGGAAACGAACACCGGGGAGCTGTTTTTT; CDR3 protein: CASSFGETNTGELFF
D gene: .; J gene: TRBJ2-1; clone size: .; V gene: TRBV4-1; CDR3 DNA: TGCGCCAGCAGCCAGGAACCTGACGGCAGCTCCTACAATGAGCAGTTCTTC; CDR3 protein: CASSQEPDGSSYNEQFF
D gene: .; J gene: TRBJ2-2; clone size: many; V gene: TRBV5-6; CDR3 DNA: TGTGCCAGCAGCTTGGGTTTGTCCGGGAGAAACACCGGGGAGCTGTTTTTT; CDR3 protein: CASSLGLSGRNTGELFF
D gene: TRBD1; J gene: TRBJ1-5; clone size: .; V gene: TRBV27; CDR3 DNA: TGTGCCAGCATGGGACAGGGATGGGGCGATCAGCCCCAGCATTTT; CDR3 protein: CASMGQGWGDQPQHF
D gene: .; J gene: TRBJ2-6; clone size: .; V gene: TRBV12-3/TRBV12-4; CDR3 DNA: TGTGCCAGCACTCACAGGGACTCTGGGGCCAACGTCCTGACTTTC; CDR3 protein: CASTHRDSGANVLTF
D gene: .; J gene: TRBJ2-1; clone size: many; V gene: TRBV7-8; CDR3 DNA: TGTGCCAGCAGCTTAGTTTTTCGCTCGGGGGCACATGAGCAGTTCTTC; CDR3 protein: CASSLVFRSGAHEQFF
D gene: TRBD1; J gene: TRBJ1-2; clone size: many; V gene: TRBV27; CDR3 DNA: TGTGCCAGCAGTTTAAGTGCGACAGGGGTAGACTATGGCTACACCTTC; CDR3 protein: CASSLSATGVDYGYTF
D gene: .; J gene: TRBJ1-6; clone size: .; V gene: TRBV6-9; CDR3 DNA: TGTGCCAGCAGTTACGGGGGGAGTCGTTCACCCCTCCACTTT; CDR3 protein: CASSYGGSRSPLHF
D gene: .; J gene: TRBJ2-1; clone size: .; V gene: TRBV25-1; CDR3 DNA: TGTGCCAGCAGTGAATCAACCTACAATGAGCAGTTCTTC; CDR3 protein: CASSESTYNEQFF
D gene: TRBD1; J gene: TRBJ2-3; clone size: many; V gene: TRBV7-3; CDR3 DNA: TGTGCCAGCAGCCCCCCCTCGTACCGGGACAGTGCAGATACGCAGTATTTT; CDR3 protein: CASSPPSYRDSADTQYF
D gene: .; J gene: TRBJ2-7; clone size: many; V gene: TRBV7-2; CDR3 DNA: TGTGCCAGCAGCTTAATCAGTGGCATCGAGCAGTACTTC; CDR3 protein: CASSLISGIEQYF
D gene: .; J gene: TRBJ2-1; clone size: few; V gene: TRBV20-1; CDR3 DNA: TGCAGTGCTAGCTCCCCGGGGGAGCAGTTCTTC; CDR3 protein: CSASSPGEQFF